Below are 28 T cell receptor beta chains sequenced from a single sample in a study of blood T cell repertoires in COVID-19 (TCRdb year 2020). The library relied on the immunoSEQ multiplex PCR assay. TCRdb took over this immuneACCESS table, retaining in-frame rearrangements with V and J assigned. Such tables are incomplete; in checked studies, under half of the missing clones stem from an unresolved V gene, and the remainder is unexplained. The sample table lists roughly 60,000 clones, roughly 88% of them with a count of one. The ten most abundant clones make up 5.6% of the sample. The sample was peripheral blood. These receptors originate from a woman aged 60-75 years with acute or convalescent COVID-19.

This clone was recorded only once. J is TRBJ1-1 and V is TRBV19, with D possibly TRBD1 on 6 matching bases. There are 15 residues in the CDR3. V lost 0 bases and J lost 6, with 14 bases in between. CDR1 and CDR2 from the germline V gene are LNHDA and SQIVND (reference sequence). CDR3 protein: CASSIDGRGVPEAFF. The CDR3 DNA is TGTGCCAGTAGTATAGATGGCAGGGGAGTTCCTGAAGCTTTCTTT.

The chain has TRBV23-1 and TRBJ1-5, with D possibly TRBD1 on 5 matching bases. TRBV23-1 is filed as an ORF, its function uncertain. This CDR3 is built from 16 residues. The V and J ends lost 3 bases and 5 bases respectively, with 17 bases between them. The CDR3 here is CASSQYTAGNYQPQHF. CDR3 sequence (DNA): TGCGCCAGCAGTCAGTACACGGCAGGGAACTATCAGCCCCAGCATTTT.

The rearrangement uses TRBV2 and TRBJ2-2; no reliable D call. From germline, CDR1 is SNHLY and CDR2 FYNNEI. This CDR3 is built from 18 residues. Trimming shortened V by 0 bases and J by 1 base, and 15 bases separated the two germline ends. The CDR3 bases are TGTGCCAGCAGTGAAGCTCCTCTCGAGGTGAGGAACACCGGGGAGCTGTTTTTT. It encodes CASSEAPLEVRNTGELFF.

The genes are TRBV2 and TRBJ1-4; 10 bases are shared with TRBD1. After removal of 1 base from V and 7 bases from J, the junction contained 9 bases not matched to a gene. Germline CDR1 SNHLY, CDR2 FYNNEI. The CDR3 is 17 amino acids. The CDR3 region has the DNA TGTGCCAGCAGTGAAGTGCTACGGACAGGGGGACGTGAAAAACTGTTTTTT. The encoded protein is CASSEVLRTGGREKLFF. Using reference TRBV2 and TRBJ1-4 for the parts outside the CDR3, the full variable domain is EPEVTQTPSHQVTQMGQEVILRCVPISNHLYFYWYRQILGQKVEFLVSFYNNEISEKSEIFDDQFSVERPDGSNFTLKIRSTKLEDSAMYFCASSEVLRTGGREKLFFGSGTQLSVL.

This clone appeared once. V usage is TRBV30 and J usage is TRBJ2-2, with 13 bases fitting TRBD2. CDR1 and CDR2 from the germline V gene are GTSNPN and SVGIG (reference sequence). Trimming cost V 5 bases and J 4 bases; bases outside gene matches: 7. This CDR3 is 16 amino acids long. The CDR3 is CAWVGLAGAITGELFF. DNA of the CDR3: TGTGCCTGGGTTGGACTAGCGGGGGCCATCACCGGGGAGCTGTTTTTT.

This rearrangement joins TRBV7-2 to TRBJ1-4; D gene uncertain. The CDR3 spans 15 residues. With 3 bases removed from V and 2 bases from J, the gap between germline ends came to 10 bases. The germline gives CDR1 SGHTA, CDR2 FQGNSA. The CDR3 spells CASSLLGGTNEKLFF. CDR3 in DNA: TGTGCCAGCAGCTTGCTGGGAGGGACTAATGAAAAACTGTTTTTT.

This chain links TRBV5-5 with TRBJ1-2; D is undetermined. Trimming cost V 7 bases and J 7 bases, with 17 bases left between them. CDR1 is SGHKS and CDR2 is YYEKEE in the germline V gene (reference sequence). CDR3 length: 13 residues. CDR3 sequence: CASGREGPSGYTF. DNA for the CDR3: TGTGCCAGCGGCAGAGAGGGCCCCAGTGGCTACACCTTC.

This clone occurred once. The V call is TRBV2, the J call TRBJ1-5; D is undetermined. CDR3 length: 11 amino acids. Trimming cost V 6 bases and J 5 bases, with 5 bases left between them. The germline V gene encodes CDR1 SNHLY and CDR2 FYNNEI. The CDR3 sequence is CASRRDQPQHF. DNA of the CDR3: TGTGCCAGCAGAAGAGATCAGCCCCAGCATTTT.

This sequence joins TRBV3-1 (or the pseudogene TRBV3-2) and TRBJ1-1; a weak D match, TRBD1 (5 bases). V was pared by 0 bases and J by 5 bases, with 10 bases between. The CDR3 extends over 14 amino acids. Germline values: CDR1 LGHDT, CDR2 YNNKEL (reference sequence). The CDR3 DNA follows: TGTGCCAGCAGCCAAGACCAGGGCAGGACTGAAGCTTTCTTT. Its protein is CASSQDQGRTEAFF.

This chain uses TRBV6-4 with TRBJ2-3; D possibly corresponds to TRBD1 (6 bases). Germline V lookup: CDR1 MRHNA, CDR2 SNTAGT. The CDR3 has 14 amino acids. Trimming shortened V by 10 bases and J by 4 bases, and 18 bases separated the two germline ends. CDR3 DNA: TGTGCCACCTCAAGTCGAACAGGGTCAGATACGCAGTATTTT. Protein product: CATSSRTGSDTQYF.

Only a few counts were recorded for this clone. V and J are TRBV3-1 (or the pseudogene TRBV3-2) and TRBJ2-1; the match to TRBD2 covers 10 bases. The CDR3 runs to 14 residues. The V gene's germline CDR1 is LGHDT and CDR2 YNNKEL (reference sequence). J lost 5 bases, V lost 6 bases, and 4 bases had no gene match. The CDR3 loop reads CASSQLAGHNEQFF. The CDR3, as DNA: TGTGCCAGCAGTCAACTAGCGGGGCACAATGAGCAGTTCTTC.

This clone was observed once. This chain joins TRBV5-1 and TRBJ2-3; D might be TRBD1 (6 bases). Looked up from germline, CDR1 is SGHRS and CDR2 is YFSETQ. CDR3 length equals 17 residues. V was pared by 4 bases and J by 2 bases, with 20 bases between. This chain's CDR3 is CASSQLPGQGPTDTQYF. CDR3 bases: TGCGCCAGCAGCCAACTCCCGGGACAAGGACCCACAGATACGCAGTATTTT.

The sample holds a few counts of this clone. This chain links TRBV11-2 with TRBJ1-5; 9 nucleotides match TRBD1. The CDR3 is made up of 17 amino acids. CDR1 SGHAT and CDR2 FQNNGV come from the germline V gene. J gave up 7 bases and V 2 bases, and 12 bases lay outside the gene matches. CDR3 nucleotides: TGTGCCAGCAGCTTAAAACCGGGACAGGGTACGGGGCAGCCCCAGCATTTT. Amino acid sequence: CASSLKPGQGTGQPQHF.

CDR3 protein: CASSLGWTGGLETQYF. The CDR3 bases are TGTGCCAGCAGCTTAGGATGGACAGGGGGCTTAGAGACCCAGTACTTC. The chain recombines TRBV7-2 with TRBJ2-5; 11 positions agree with TRBD1. This CDR3 spans 16 amino acids. J lost 4 bases, V lost 1 base, and 5 bases had no gene match. Looked up from germline, CDR1 is SGHTA and CDR2 is FQGNSA.

This sequence joins TRBV5-6 and TRBJ1-6; 7 bases match TRBD1. This CDR3 is built from 14 residues. Trimming removed 2 bases from V and 7 bases from J; junction bases left unmatched: 3. Germline assignment: CDR1 SGHDT and CDR2 YYEEEE. For the CDR3, the DNA is TGTGCCAGCAGCTTTTGGGACAGAAATTCACCCCTCCACTTT. Its translation: CASSFWDRNSPLHF.

The rearrangement joins TRBV6-5 to TRBJ1-6, with unresolved D. This CDR3 region has 14 residues. The germline CDR1 and CDR2 sequences are MNHEY and SVGAGI. Trimming cost V 7 bases and J 7 bases, with 14 bases left between them. CDR3 coding DNA: TGTGCCAGCAAGGAGGGTTGGGTCAATTCACCCCTCCACTTT. Encoded protein: CASKEGWVNSPLHF.

The chain uses TRBV7-2 and TRBJ2-2; 7 positions match TRBD1. V was pared by 5 bases and J by 5 bases, with 8 bases of the junction left unmatched. Germline-derived CDR1 and CDR2 are SGHTA and FQGNSA. This CDR3 spans 15 amino acids. Here the CDR3 reads CASSRDSSKTGELFF. The CDR3 nucleotides read TGTGCCAGCAGCCGGGACAGTTCAAAGACCGGGGAGCTGTTTTTT.

The chain employs TRBV19 and TRBJ2-7; 7 bases align to TRBD1. Per germline, CDR1 LNHDA and CDR2 SQIVND (reference sequence). V trimming: 9 bases; J trimming: 1 base; junction bases outside the gene matches: 9. The CDR3 totals 14 residues. CDR3 protein: CASKETGLSYEQYF. The CDR3, as DNA: TGTGCCAGCAAAGAGACAGGGTTGTCCTACGAGCAGTACTTC.

The chain combines TRBV29-1 with TRBJ1-2; D unclear. This CDR3 has 13 residues. Germline V gene lookup returns CDR1 SQVTM and CDR2 ANQGSEA. With 5 bases removed from V and 2 bases from J, the gap between germline ends came to 12 bases. CDR3 sequence reads: CSVLGSGNYGYTF. CDR3 in DNA: TGCAGCGTTCTCGGGAGTGGGAACTATGGCTACACCTTC.

The gene calls are TRBV24-1 and TRBJ1-1, with 8 bases that match TRBD1. The junction had 3 bases not matched to a gene; V was cut back by 10 bases and J by 6 bases. The CDR3 consists of 11 residues. The germline V gene has CDR1 KGHDR and CDR2 SFDVKD. The CDR3 region is CATDRGAEAFF. The DNA for the CDR3 is TGTGCCACAGACAGGGGTGCTGAAGCTTTCTTT.

The chain employs TRBV5-1 and TRBJ2-2; TRBD2 matches at 7 bases. Trimming took 3 bases from V and 2 from J; bases not matched to a gene: 10. Germline V CDR1 and CDR2: SGHRS, YFSETQ. CDR3 length equals 17 residues. The CDR3 here is CASSSGPGGGNTGELFF. CDR3 in DNA: TGCGCCAGCAGCTCGGGACCCGGCGGGGGAAACACCGGGGAGCTGTTTTTT.

V is TRBV20-1 and J is TRBJ1-1; TRBD1 is a possible D gene (6 bases). V was shortened by 5 bases and J by 9 bases, with 13 bases between the two germline ends. Looked up from germline, CDR1 is DFQATT and CDR2 is SNEGSKA (reference sequence). This CDR3 is 11 amino acids long. The CDR3 spells CSAGAGEQAFF. CDR3 nucleotides: TGCAGTGCTGGGGCAGGGGAGCAAGCTTTCTTT.

This chain uses TRBV3-1 (or the pseudogene TRBV3-2) with TRBJ2-6; TRBD2 is a possible D gene (6 bases). The germline gives CDR1 LGHDT, CDR2 YNNKEL (reference sequence). CDR3 length equals 16 residues. V shed 4 bases and J shed 0 bases, with 10 bases lying between them. The CDR3 nucleotides are TGTGCCAGCAGCCGAGCGGGCCTCTCTGGGGCCAACGTCCTGACTTTC. This sequence encodes CASSRAGLSGANVLTF.

This sequence joins TRBV7-9 and TRBJ2-7; 11 nucleotides agree with TRBD1. The V and J ends lost 5 bases and 6 bases, in that order; junction bases with no gene match: 9. CDR1 and CDR2 (germline): SEHNR, FQNEAQ (reference sequence). This CDR3 is built from 15 residues. As DNA, the CDR3 is TGTGCCAGCAGCGACCGGACAGGGGGCTATTCCGAGCAGTACTTC. Amino acids: CASSDRTGGYSEQYF.

This clone was seen more than once but under ten times. A read error may account for a junction end that differs from germline. CDR3 nucleotide sequence: TGTGCCAGCAGCCGTAGCGGGGGCACAAATACGCAGTATTTT. It yields the protein CASSRSGGTNTQYF. This chain uses TRBV3-1 (or the pseudogene TRBV3-2) with TRBJ2-3, with 9 bases lining up with TRBD2. Germline V gene sequence: CDR1 LGHDT, CDR2 YNNKEL (reference sequence). This CDR3 is 14 amino acids long.

The CDR3 DNA is TGTGCCAGCAGCCAAGCCACGACAGGGGGCCCCTCTGGGGCCAACGTCCTGACTTTC. Amino acids: CASSQATTGGPSGANVLTF. The gene calls are TRBV4-2 and TRBJ2-6; 10 bases match TRBD1. Unmatched junction bases numbered 6, after V lost 1 base and J lost 0 bases. The CDR3 sequence is 19 residues long. Germline CDR1 reads LGHNA; CDR2 reads YNFKEQ.

This chain joins TRBV18 and TRBJ1-5, with 8 bases aligning to TRBD1. Germline V gene data show CDR1 as KGHSH and CDR2 as LQKENI. The CDR3 runs 14 residues. Unmatched junction bases numbered 5, after V lost 6 bases and J lost 4 bases. Written as DNA, the CDR3 is TGTGCCAGCTCCCCGGACAGGGTAAATCAGCCCCAGCATTTT. Translation: CASSPDRVNQPQHF.

This chain connects TRBV20-1 to TRBJ2-3; 8 bases align to TRBD2. This CDR3 is 16 amino acids long. The J segment lost 6 bases and the V segment lost 3 bases, leaving 14 bases of the junction unmatched. In germline, CDR1 is DFQATT, CDR2 SNEGSKA (reference sequence). CDR3 in amino acids: CSASVPSGLGSDTQYF. The CDR3 region has the DNA TGCAGTGCTAGTGTACCCTCGGGACTAGGTTCTGATACGCAGTATTTT.